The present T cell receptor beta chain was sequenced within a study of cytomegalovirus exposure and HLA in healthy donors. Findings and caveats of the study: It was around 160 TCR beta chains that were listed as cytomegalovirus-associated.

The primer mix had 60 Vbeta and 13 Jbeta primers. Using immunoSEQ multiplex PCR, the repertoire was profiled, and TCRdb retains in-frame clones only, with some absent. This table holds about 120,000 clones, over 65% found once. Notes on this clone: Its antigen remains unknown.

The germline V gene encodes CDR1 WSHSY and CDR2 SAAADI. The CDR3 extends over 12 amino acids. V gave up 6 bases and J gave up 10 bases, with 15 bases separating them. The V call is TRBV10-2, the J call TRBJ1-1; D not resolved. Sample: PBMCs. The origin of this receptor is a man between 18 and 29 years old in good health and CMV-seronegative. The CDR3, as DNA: TGCGCCAGCAGCCCGACCCTTGCGGGAGCTTTCTTT. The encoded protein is CASSPTLAGAFF.